This T cell receptor (beta chain) was obtained from a study of response to subunit inactivated influenza vaccine. Study-level results: A suggestion made by the authors is that each seasonal influenza vaccination recruits few new T cells.

MiXCR, applied by TCRdb to the RT-PCR reads, yields one record per CDR3 protein. The table lists about 150,000 distinct CDR3 sequences, 9.5% to 12% of them singletons. Germline V gene lookup returns CDR1 LGHNA and CDR2 YSLEER. Trimming cost V 4 bases and J 5 bases, with 18 bases left between them. The CDR3 is 15 residues long. This clonotype was observed a few times. Its antigen is not identified. The source is a man aged 45 to 70 who received an inactivated influenza vaccine. V and J are TRBV4-3 and TRBJ2-7; D is perhaps TRBD1 or TRBD2 (7 bases each). The sequencing here drew on CD8+ T cells sorted from PBMCs, taken around 25 months after vaccination. CDR3 nucleotide sequence: TGCGCCAGCAGCCCGGGGAGGGGGCTACTGAACGAGCAGTACTTC. Its translation: CASSPGRGLLNEQYF.